Presented here are 14 T cell receptor beta chains from one specimen sequenced in a study of blood T cell repertoires in COVID-19. The method was immunoSEQ multiplex PCR; TCRdb's version includes in-frame clones alone and lacks a portion of them. Found here are hundreds of thousands of clones, 89% of them singletons; the top ten hold approximately 9.8%. The specimen sequenced was PBMCs or T cells enriched from blood (not recorded which). These receptors came from a woman aged 40 to 50 who had recovered from COVID-19.

This chain joins TRBV7-9 and TRBJ1-1; D is uncertain. The CDR3 contains 13 residues. Looked up from germline, CDR1 is SEHNR and CDR2 is FQNEAQ (reference sequence). Deletions cut 5 bases from V and 1 base from J, with 8 bases between. The CDR3 sequence is CASSQRANTEAFF. CDR3 nucleotide sequence: TGTGCCAGCAGCCAGAGGGCGAACACTGAAGCTTTCTTT.

The chain carries TRBV3-1 (or the pseudogene TRBV3-2) and TRBJ1-3; 10 nucleotides match TRBD1. CDR3 size: 21 residues. Looked up from germline, CDR1 is LGHDT and CDR2 is YNNKEL (reference sequence). The V gene end was trimmed by 3 bases and the J gene end by 0 bases; junction bases not matched to a gene: 17. DNA of the CDR3: TGTGCCAGCAGCCACCTCCGGCAGGGACAGGGGTTTTGGCTCTCTGGAAACACCATATATTTT. Translated, it gives CASSHLRQGQGFWLSGNTIYF.

The rearrangement links TRBV10-3 to TRBJ2-2, with D possibly matching TRBD2 (5 bases). V was trimmed by 8 bases and J by 7 bases, leaving 14 bases between them. This CDR3 contains 13 residues. CDR1 and CDR2 from the germline V gene are ENHRY and SYGVKD. The CDR3 sequence: CAISPPGYGELFF. CDR3 DNA sequence: TGTGCCATCTCCCCGCCGGGGTACGGGGAGCTGTTTTTT.

This rearrangement joins TRBV5-1 to TRBJ1-3; the D is unclear. The CDR3 is 15 residues long. From germline, CDR1 is SGHRS and CDR2 YFSETQ. Trimming removed 0 bases at V and 0 bases at J, with 7 bases between. CDR3 nucleotides: TGCGCCAGCAGCTTGGGGAGAGGCTCTGGAAACACCATATATTTT. Protein product: CASSLGRGSGNTIYF. The full variable domain, completed using reference TRBV5-1 and TRBJ1-3, is KAGVTQTPRYLIKTRGQQVTLSCSPISGHRSVSWYQQTPGQGLQFLFEYFSETQRNKGNFPGRFSGRQFSNSRSEMNVSTLELGDSALYLCASSLGRGSGNTIYFGEGSWLTVV.

The V call is TRBV19, the J call TRBJ1-1; D possibly corresponds to TRBD1 (5 bases). The CDR3 runs to 13 residues. The V end was cut by 9 bases, the J end by 1 base, with 12 bases between. CDR1 and CDR2 from the germline V gene are LNHDA and SQIVND (reference sequence). For the CDR3, the DNA is TGTGCCAGCGAGGGGAGGGGGAACACTGAAGCTTTCTTT. Encoded protein: CASEGRGNTEAFF. The entire variable domain, with the rest obtained from reference TRBV19 and TRBJ1-1, is as follows: DGGITQSPKYLFRKEGQNVTLSCEQNLNHDAMYWYRQDPGQGLRLIYYSQIVNDFQKGDIAEGYSVSREKKESFPLTVTSAQKNPTAFYLCASEGRGNTEAFFGQGTRLTVV.

The chain is built from TRBV11-2 and TRBJ2-7, with D possibly being TRBD2 (5 bases). V dropped 7 bases and J dropped 3 bases, with 16 bases sitting between them. Looked up from germline, CDR1 is SGHAT and CDR2 is FQNNGV. CDR3 length: 14 amino acids. CDR3 sequence: CASTREDGLYEQYF. The CDR3 DNA sequence: TGTGCCAGCACCCGAGAGGACGGACTCTACGAGCAGTACTTC. The full variable domain, its missing parts supplied by reference TRBV11-2 and TRBJ2-7, is EAGVAQSPRYKIIEKRQSVAFWCNPISGHATLYWYQQILGQGPKLLIQFQNNGVVDDSQLPKDRFSAERLKGVDSTLKIQPAKLEDSAVYLCASTREDGLYEQYFGPGTRLTVT.

The chain recombines TRBV18 with TRBJ1-1; D perhaps matches TRBD1 (6 bases). V dropped 2 bases and J dropped 1 base, with 8 bases sitting between them. Germline CDR1 reads KGHSH; CDR2 reads LQKENI. CDR3 length: 14 amino acids. The CDR3 DNA is TGTGCCAGCTCACCATCGGGACAGAACACTGAAGCTTTCTTT. It encodes CASSPSGQNTEAFF.

The chain uses TRBV11-3 and TRBJ2-1; 10 bases align to TRBD1. Trimming took 5 bases from V and 3 from J; bases not matched to a gene: 1. CDR3 length: 14 amino acids. Germline V gene sequence: CDR1 SGHNT, CDR2 YENEEA. The CDR3 coding sequence is TGTGCCAGCAGCGGACAGGGGGGCTACAATGAGCAGTTCTTC. Its protein is CASSGQGGYNEQFF.

The chain is built from TRBV7-9 and TRBJ2-7; 11 bases are shared with TRBD1. V lost 5 bases and J lost 1; bases outside the gene matches: 4. Germline CDR1 SEHNR, CDR2 FQNEAQ (reference sequence). The CDR3 loop spans 15 amino acids. The CDR3 reads CASSRGQGASYEQYF. In DNA form, the CDR3 reads TGTGCCAGCAGCCGAGGACAGGGGGCTTCCTACGAGCAGTACTTC.

The J gene is TRBJ2-7, the V gene TRBV7-2; D possibly corresponds to TRBD1 (6 bases). CDR3 length: 12 residues. Germline CDR1 is SGHTA and CDR2 is FQGNSA. The V and J ends lost 5 bases and 7 bases respectively, with 12 bases between them. The CDR3 nucleotides read TGTGCCAGCAGCCCCGACAGGCGGGAGCAGTACTTC. Translation: CASSPDRREQYF.

This clone was detected only a few times. The V gene is TRBV5-4, the J gene TRBJ1-2, with D unresolved. Germline loops: CDR1 SGHNT, CDR2 YYREEE (reference sequence). The CDR3 runs to 14 residues. Trimming cost V 2 bases and J 2 bases, with 10 bases left between them. This CDR3 is CASSLDMTNYGYTF. The CDR3 bases are TGTGCCAGCAGCTTAGACATGACGAACTATGGCTACACCTTC.

V is TRBV28 and J is TRBJ1-2, with unresolved D. Trimming shortened V by 1 base and J by 4 bases, and 13 bases separated the two germline ends. The CDR3 runs 15 residues. CDR1 and CDR2 (germline): MDHEN, SYDVKM. The CDR3 loop reads CASSLSKEGTYGYTF. CDR3 coding DNA: TGTGCCAGCAGTTTATCTAAGGAGGGTACCTATGGCTACACCTTC.

As for this clone: At one boundary the junction diverges from the germline segment, which might be a read error. The CDR3 reads CASSLDLAGNNEQFF. The CDR3 nucleotides are TGTGCTAGCAGCTTAGATCTAGCGGGGAACAATGAGCAGTTCTTC. The V and J genes are TRBV7-7 and TRBJ2-1, with 9 nucleotides matching TRBD2. The germline V gene has CDR1 SSHAT and CDR2 FNYEAQ (reference sequence). The CDR3 contains 15 residues.

This clone has only one observation. This sequence joins TRBV7-2 and TRBJ2-7; TRBD2 aligns across 7 bases. The CDR3 totals 14 residues. The germline CDR1 and CDR2 sequences are SGHTA and FQGNSA. J was trimmed by 6 bases and V by 5 bases; bases with no gene match: 10. CDR3 region: CASSLWAGGGEQYF. CDR3 nucleotides: TGTGCCAGCAGCCTTTGGGCGGGCGGGGGCGAGCAGTACTTC.